One and the same sample provided the 31 T cell receptor beta chains below, sequenced in a study of blood T cell repertoires in COVID-19. Assay used: immunoSEQ multiplex PCR; TCRdb lists only in-frame clones, some missing. The sample shows about 59,000 clones, about 88% of them seen only once. Material for sequencing was peripheral blood. The receptors stem from a man older than 75 in a cohort sampled during active COVID-19.

This clone has more than one count but fewer than ten. This chain joins TRBV7-8 and TRBJ1-2, with TRBD1 as a possible D gene (6 bases). The CDR3 loop spans 15 amino acids. In germline, CDR1 is SGHVS, CDR2 FQNEAQ. Trimming took 3 bases from V and 2 from J, leaving 13 bases between them. CDR3 nucleotides: TGTGCCAGCAGCTTCCGGGACACGGAGAACTATGGCTACACCTTC. Translating it yields CASSFRDTENYGYTF.

V gene TRBV4-2 combines with J gene TRBJ1-1, with a possible D match to TRBD1 (5 bases). The length of the CDR3 is 17 residues. The germline gives CDR1 LGHNA, CDR2 YNFKEQ. V lost 1 base, J lost 3 bases, and 18 bases lay in between. The CDR3 sequence is CASSQVMGLTQDTEAFF. In DNA form, the CDR3 reads TGTGCCAGCAGCCAAGTCATGGGACTAACCCAGGACACTGAAGCTTTCTTT.

The chain is built from TRBV11-1 and TRBJ2-5, with 8 positions matching TRBD2. Per the germline V gene, CDR1 is SGHAT and CDR2 is FQDESV (reference sequence). The J segment lost 1 base and the V segment lost 2 bases, leaving 6 bases of the junction unmatched. CDR3 size: 16 residues. The CDR3 coding sequence is TGTGCCAGCAGCTTATTAGCGGGAAGCGTCCAAGAGACCCAGTACTTC. Protein product: CASSLLAGSVQETQYF.

V gene TRBV19 combines with J gene TRBJ2-1; 9 positions match TRBD2. Germline assignment: CDR1 LNHDA and CDR2 SQIVND (reference sequence). CDR3 size: 15 residues. With 4 bases clipped from V and 8 bases from J, the junction kept 9 bases outside the gene matches. The CDR3 loop is CASSTSSGMVDEQFF. The CDR3 nucleotides read TGTGCCAGTAGTACCTCTAGCGGGATGGTGGATGAGCAGTTCTTC.

The V gene is TRBV7-3, the J gene TRBJ2-1, with 11 bases identical to TRBD2. CDR3 length: 15 amino acids. CDR1 and CDR2 (germline): SGHTA, FQGTGA. The trim removed 5 bases at V and 7 bases at J, leaving 7 bases unmatched. The CDR3 here is CASSPSSGRNNEQFF. Here the CDR3 DNA reads TGTGCCAGCAGCCCCTCTAGCGGGAGGAATAATGAGCAGTTCTTC.

This chain's CDR3 is CASSSLATEAFF. The CDR3 bases are TGTGCCAGCAGTTCATTAGCTACTGAAGCTTTCTTT. The chain uses TRBV5-4 and TRBJ1-1; no clear D. Germline V gene sequence: CDR1 SGHNT, CDR2 YYREEE (reference sequence). The CDR3 totals 12 residues. Trimming pared 5 bases from V and 5 bases from J, leaving 10 bases between.

The rearrangement links TRBV19 to TRBJ1-5, with a tentative D call TRBD1 (5 bases). Trimming shortened V by 6 bases and J by 0 bases, and 12 bases separated the two germline ends. This CDR3 spans 15 amino acids. CDR1 and CDR2 from the germline V gene are LNHDA and SQIVND (reference sequence). CDR3 bases: TGTGCCAGTAGGCCGCGGGGGGATAGCAATCAGCCCCAGCATTTT. Translating gives CASRPRGDSNQPQHF. Full variable domain (outside the CDR3, taken from reference TRBV19 and TRBJ1-5): DGGITQSPKYLFRKEGQNVTLSCEQNLNHDAMYWYRQDPGQGLRLIYYSQIVNDFQKGDIAEGYSVSREKKESFPLTVTSAQKNPTAFYLCASRPRGDSNQPQHFGDGTRLSIL.

The chain joins TRBV21-1 to TRBJ2-7; TRBD2, the D gene given by the table, was not confirmed from the DNA. TRBV21-1 is a listed pseudogene. The CDR3 covers 19 residues. This chain's CDR3 is CASSKAPGLAGGLSYEQYF. The CDR3 DNA is TGTGCCAGCAGCAAAGCTCCGGGACTAGCGGGAGGGCTCTCCTACGAGCAGTACTTC.

The chain joins TRBV18 to TRBJ1-1; tentatively, D is TRBD1 (5 bases). This CDR3 comprises 13 residues. The germline CDR1 and CDR2 sequences are KGHSH and LQKENI. The V gene lost 3 bases and the J gene lost 3 bases, with 8 bases spanning the gap. In DNA, the CDR3 is TGTGCCAGCTCACCCTTAGGGGACACTGAAGCTTTCTTT. It translates to CASSPLGDTEAFF.

This chain connects TRBV18 to TRBJ2-6; a weak D match, TRBD1 (6 bases). CDR1 and CDR2 (germline): KGHSH, LQKENI. Trimming pared 0 bases from V and 1 base from J, leaving 10 bases between. The CDR3 length is 17 residues. Here the CDR3 DNA reads TGTGCCAGCTCACCACCAGGGGGTCGGTCTGGGGCCAACGTCCTGACTTTC. This encodes CASSPPGGRSGANVLTF.

This chain uses TRBV6-2 or TRBV6-3 with TRBJ2-7, with no clear D. V was pared by 1 base and J by 3 bases, with 10 bases between. The germline CDR1 and CDR2 sequences are MNHEY and SVGEGT. The CDR3 runs 14 residues. For the CDR3, the DNA is TGTGCCAGCAGTTACTTGATCGGAGACTACGAGCAGTACTTC. Its protein product is CASSYLIGDYEQYF.

The rearrangement uses TRBV23-1 and TRBJ1-3; D call uncertain. Being an ORF, TRBV23-1 has a function that is uncertain. Trimming left V 11 bases short and J 3 bases short, with 8 bases between. The CDR3 consists of 11 residues. CDR3 sequence: CARDCGNTIYF. The CDR3 DNA is TGCGCCCGAGACTGTGGAAACACCATATATTTT.

J is TRBJ1-3 and V is TRBV9; no firm D call. Germline V gene data show CDR1 as SGDLS and CDR2 as YYNGEE. Deletions cut 0 bases from V and 4 bases from J, with 14 bases between. This CDR3 has 16 amino acids. CDR3 in DNA: TGTGCCAGCAGCGTAGCATTTGCGGGCCAAGGAAACACCATATATTTT. Protein: CASSVAFAGQGNTIYF.

The rearrangement links TRBV11-2 to TRBJ2-7; 7 nucleotides align to TRBD1. Germline CDR1 reads SGHAT; CDR2 reads FQNNGV. The CDR3 is made up of 14 amino acids. V was clipped by 4 bases and J by 0 bases; unmatched bases: 3. CDR3 residues: CASSYRDSSYEQYF. CDR3 DNA: TGTGCCAGCAGCTACAGGGACAGCTCCTACGAGCAGTACTTC. The variable domain in full, with the rest retrieved from reference TRBV11-2 and TRBJ2-7, is EAGVAQSPRYKIIEKRQSVAFWCNPISGHATLYWYQQILGQGPKLLIQFQNNGVVDDSQLPKDRFSAERLKGVDSTLKIQPAKLEDSAVYLCASSYRDSSYEQYFGPGTRLTVT.

The rearrangement uses TRBV19 and TRBJ2-3; 10 bases line up with TRBD2. V lost 1 base and J lost 1; bases outside the gene matches: 8. The germline CDR1 and CDR2 sequences are LNHDA and SQIVND (reference sequence). This CDR3 comprises 18 residues. The CDR3 nucleotides read TGTGCCAGTAGTATAGTAGCGGGGGGACCGTTGGGCACAGATACGCAGTATTTT. This translates into CASSIVAGGPLGTDTQYF.

The chain employs TRBV4-1 and TRBJ2-3; tentatively, D is TRBD2 (6 bases). This CDR3 comprises 17 residues. The V gene's germline CDR1 is MGHRA and CDR2 YSYEKL. V was trimmed by 1 base and J by 2 bases, leaving 16 bases between them. This CDR3 is CASSQAPGRGNTDTQYF. In DNA form, the CDR3 reads TGCGCCAGCAGCCAAGCCCCCGGACGGGGGAACACAGATACGCAGTATTTT.

The rearrangement uses TRBV6-6 and TRBJ2-5; 10 bases are a match to TRBD2. J was trimmed by 2 bases and V by 7 bases; bases with no gene match: 4. CDR3 length: 14 residues. Per the germline V gene, CDR1 is MNHNY and CDR2 is SVGAGI (reference sequence). The CDR3 protein is CASMPSGGQETQYF. The CDR3 region has the DNA TGTGCCAGCATGCCTAGCGGGGGACAAGAGACCCAGTACTTC.

The chain is built from TRBV27 and TRBJ2-1; TRBD1 might be the D (7 bases). With 2 bases removed from V and 8 bases from J, the gap between germline ends came to 16 bases. CDR3 size: 15 residues. Germline CDR1 reads MNHEY; CDR2 reads SMNVEV (reference sequence). The CDR3 DNA follows: TGTGCCAGCAGTTTAGGGACTCAGGGGGGCTATGAGCAGTTCTTC. Its protein product is CASSLGTQGGYEQFF.

The chain is built from TRBV5-4 and TRBJ2-1; perhaps TRBD1 as D (6 bases). Trimming took off 4 bases at V and 3 bases at J, with 8 bases between the two ends. CDR3 length: 13 amino acids. Looked up from germline, CDR1 is SGHNT and CDR2 is YYREEE (reference sequence). The CDR3 spells CASSKDSYNEQFF. The CDR3 DNA follows: TGTGCCAGCAGCAAGGACAGCTACAATGAGCAGTTCTTC. The full variable domain, with the rest looked up from reference TRBV5-4 and TRBJ2-1, is ETGVTQSPTHLIKTRGQQVTLRCSSQSGHNTVSWYQQALGQGPQFIFQYYREEENGRGNFPPRFSGLQFPNYSSELNVNALELDDSALYLCASSKDSYNEQFFGPGTRLTVL.

The chain carries TRBV6-6 and TRBJ2-3, with D possibly TRBD2 on 6 matching bases. V was trimmed by 8 bases and J by 2 bases, leaving 11 bases between them. Germline CDR1 and CDR2: MNHNY and SVGAGI (reference sequence). The CDR3 loop spans 13 amino acids. The CDR3 loop reads CASGRGFTDTQYF. CDR3 nucleotide sequence: TGTGCCAGCGGGCGGGGTTTCACAGATACGCAGTATTTT.

The genes are TRBV29-1 and TRBJ2-3, with D maybe TRBD1 (6 bases). Germline V gives CDR1 SQVTM, CDR2 ANQGSEA. The germline V and J ends were trimmed by 6 bases and 0 bases, with 13 bases remaining between them. This CDR3 contains 14 residues. CDR3 sequence (DNA): TGCAGCGTAGGGGACATCTCTAGCACAGATACGCAGTATTTT. Amino acids: CSVGDISSTDTQYF.

The chain is built from TRBV19 and TRBJ1-6; 8 nucleotides match TRBD1. Trimming took 7 bases from V and 9 from J; bases not matched to a gene: 11. The CDR3 loop spans 15 amino acids. Germline CDR1 and CDR2: LNHDA and SQIVND (reference sequence). DNA of the CDR3: TGTGCCAGTACTCCCCGCACAGGGGGACGTTCACCCCTCCACTTT. Translating it yields CASTPRTGGRSPLHF.

This clone appeared a few times. The chain is built from TRBV5-4 and TRBJ2-7; maybe TRBD2 (6 bases). Germline V lookup: CDR1 SGHNT, CDR2 YYREEE (reference sequence). Trimming removed 6 bases from V and 0 bases from J, with 13 bases in between. This CDR3 is built from 14 residues. The DNA for the CDR3 is TGTGCCAGCACCCCAGGGCGGGGCTCCTACGAGCAGTACTTC. Its protein is CASTPGRGSYEQYF. Combining the CDR3 with reference TRBV5-4 and TRBJ2-7 gives the whole variable domain ETGVTQSPTHLIKTRGQQVTLRCSSQSGHNTVSWYQQALGQGPQFIFQYYREEENGRGNFPPRFSGLQFPNYSSELNVNALELDDSALYLCASTPGRGSYEQYFGPGTRLTVT.

CDR3 protein: CASSQVLTSGIHEQYF. CDR3 in DNA: TGTGCCAGCAGCCAAGTCCTGACTAGCGGGATCCACGAGCAGTACTTC. This chain connects TRBV3-1 (or the pseudogene TRBV3-2) to TRBJ2-7; 11 bases map to TRBD2. Germline assignment: CDR1 LGHDT and CDR2 YNNKEL (reference sequence). This CDR3 is 16 amino acids long. V gave up 1 base and J gave up 5 bases; unmatched junction bases: 7.

The chain joins TRBV29-1 to TRBJ2-1; D is possibly TRBD1 (6 bases). This CDR3 spans 16 amino acids. Germline V gene sequence: CDR1 SQVTM, CDR2 ANQGSEA. Trimming removed 0 bases at V and 3 bases at J, with 15 bases between. The CDR3 DNA reads TGCAGCGTTGAAGATCCAGGGGCTCCATTCTACAATGAGCAGTTCTTC. Protein: CSVEDPGAPFYNEQFF.

The chain links TRBV7-9 to TRBJ2-3; the match to TRBD2 covers 9 bases. Losses at the gene ends were 4 bases for V and 4 bases for J; bases not matched to a gene: 12. Germline CDR1 is SEHNR and CDR2 is FQNEAQ (reference sequence). The CDR3 extends over 17 amino acids. CDR3 residues: CASSYGLAGVVADTQYF. CDR3 in DNA: TGTGCCAGCAGCTATGGCTTAGCGGGAGTCGTGGCAGATACGCAGTATTTT.

The rearrangement uses TRBV19 and TRBJ2-4, with 7 positions matching TRBD1. Germline lookup yields CDR1 LNHDA and CDR2 SQIVND (reference sequence). The CDR3 consists of 14 residues. The J segment lost 3 bases and the V segment lost 6 bases, leaving 5 bases of the junction unmatched. CDR3 sequence reads: CASRDDRVKNIQYF. The CDR3 DNA reads as TGTGCCAGTAGAGACGACAGGGTCAAAAACATTCAGTACTTC.

The genes are TRBV7-2 and TRBJ2-7; TRBD1 aligns across 11 bases. This CDR3 is 16 amino acids long. After removal of 1 base from V and 6 bases from J, the junction contained 8 bases not matched to a gene. Germline lookup yields CDR1 SGHTA and CDR2 FQGNSA. CDR3 loop: CASSLVLDRGQGEQYF. CDR3 DNA: TGTGCCAGCAGCTTAGTGTTGGACAGGGGGCAAGGCGAGCAGTACTTC.

The chain links TRBV12-5 to TRBJ2-3, with 8 bases that match TRBD1. Germline-derived CDR1 and CDR2 are LGHNT and FRNRAP. V shed 0 bases and J 3 bases; nucleotides not matched to a gene: 2. The CDR3 loop spans 15 amino acids. CDR3 DNA sequence: TGTGCTAGTGGTTTGGTTCAGGGGGCAACAGATACGCAGTATTTT. Its protein product is CASGLVQGATDTQYF.

The chain has TRBV2 and TRBJ2-7; the match to TRBD2 covers 13 bases. The CDR3 runs to 17 residues. Trimming took 5 bases from V and 1 from J; bases not matched to a gene: 8. Per germline, CDR1 SNHLY and CDR2 FYNNEI. The CDR3 reads CASSSLAGGQKSYEQYF. The CDR3 DNA is TGTGCCAGCAGTTCACTAGCGGGAGGGCAGAAATCCTACGAGCAGTACTTC.

CDR3 protein: CASSFRDTQYF. The CDR3 DNA sequence: TGTGCCAGCAGTTTCAGAGATACGCAGTATTTT. V is TRBV27 and J is TRBJ2-3, with D unresolved. This CDR3 has 11 amino acids. V lost 3 bases and J lost 5, with 3 bases in between. The germline CDR1 and CDR2 sequences are MNHEY and SMNVEV (reference sequence).